The 23 T cell receptor beta chains reported below all come from one sample, sequenced in a study of T cells in Graves' hyperthyroidism and ophthalmopathy. Authors of the study amplified TCR beta CDR3 regions from RNA transcripts. During a first-round RT-PCR of the TCR CDR3, the HTBI primer set was used. TCRdb reprocessed the multiplex PCR reads with MiXCR, giving one entry per CDR3 protein. The sample yields 700,000 or so distinct CDR3 sequences, about a sixth seen once. Sequencing used blood. The receptors originated from a young man with Graves' hyperthyroidism.

V is TRBV20-1 and J is TRBJ2-1; D possibly corresponds to TRBD2 (6 bases). Germline values: CDR1 DFQATT, CDR2 SNEGSKA (reference sequence). This CDR3 is built from 12 residues. V was trimmed by 8 bases and J by 7 bases, leaving 15 bases between them. CDR3 sequence (DNA): TGCAGTCAAACCTCGGGGACTAATGAGCAGTTCTTC. Encoded protein: CSQTSGTNEQFF.

Many counts were recorded for this clonotype. The rearrangement joins TRBV28 to TRBJ2-5; a weak D match, TRBD1 (5 bases). From germline, CDR1 is MDHEN and CDR2 SYDVKM. The CDR3 sequence is 17 residues long. The V end lost 10 bases, the J end lost 2 bases, and 26 bases lay between the germline ends. This CDR3 is CANNHRHSGNWQETQYF. DNA for the CDR3: TGTGCCAACAACCATCGCCACTCAGGGAATTGGCAAGAGACCCAGTACTTC.

This clonotype showed up many times. The chain carries TRBV6-1 and TRBJ2-1, with unresolved D. Germline CDR1 is MNHNS and CDR2 is SASEGT. This CDR3 is 12 amino acids long. V lost 6 bases to trimming and J lost 6 bases, with 9 bases between them. The CDR3 here is CASRRLGNEQFF. CDR3 nucleotides: TGTGCCAGCAGGCGACTTGGCAATGAGCAGTTCTTC.

This clonotype showed up many times. The chain recombines TRBV27 with TRBJ2-1; 9 bases are shared with TRBD2. CDR1 and CDR2 from the germline V gene are MNHEY and SMNVEV (reference sequence). Trimming at V came to 4 bases and at J to 10 bases, leaving 8 bases not matched to a gene. CDR3 length: 14 amino acids. The CDR3: CASSSLAGGKEQFF. In DNA form, the CDR3 reads TGTGCCAGCAGTTCCCTGGCGGGAGGGAAGGAGCAGTTCTTC.

The table lists this clonotype with many counts. The CDR3 region is CSAGGTSVIGDTQYF. CDR3 DNA: TGCAGCGCCGGCGGGACTAGCGTTATAGGAGATACGCAGTATTTT. The chain is built from TRBV29-1 and TRBJ2-3; 10 nucleotides match TRBD2. Germline CDR1 reads SQVTM; CDR2 reads ANQGSEA. V gave up 7 bases and J gave up 5 bases; unmatched junction bases: 12. The CDR3 contains 15 residues.

The CDR3 sequence is CAWSVGTPKVHQPQHF. The CDR3 DNA follows: TGTGCCTGGAGTGTGGGGACCCCGAAGGTGCATCAGCCCCAGCATTTT. The chain employs TRBV30 and TRBJ1-5; TRBD1 might be the D (5 bases). Germline CDR1 is GTSNPN and CDR2 is SVGIG (reference sequence). The CDR3 contains 16 residues. V was cut by 0 bases and J by 5 bases, with 17 bases left in between.

This clonotype was picked up a small number of times. V usage is TRBV15 and J usage is TRBJ1-5; D gene ambiguous. V shed 8 bases and J shed 0 bases, with 14 bases lying between them. This CDR3 comprises 15 residues. Germline lookup yields CDR1 LNHNV and CDR2 YYDKDF (reference sequence). Here the CDR3 DNA reads TGTGCCACCTCCTCTCCATCCGTTAGCAATCAGCCCCAGCATTTT. Encoded protein: CATSSPSVSNQPQHF.

The chain couples TRBV20-1 to TRBJ2-7, with unresolved D. CDR3 length: 12 residues. Trimming shortened V by 6 bases and J by 3 bases, and 12 bases separated the two germline ends. Germline CDR1 and CDR2: DFQATT and SNEGSKA (reference sequence). CDR3 amino acids: CSARDGLYEQYF. DNA of the CDR3: TGCAGTGCCCGCGACGGCCTCTACGAGCAGTACTTC.

There are a few counts of this clonotype. The chain uses TRBV7-9 and TRBJ1-2; weak D call: TRBD1 (6 bases). Germline values: CDR1 SEHNR, CDR2 FQNEAQ (reference sequence). This CDR3 is built from 13 residues. The V end lost 2 bases, the J end lost 10 bases, and 14 bases lay between the germline ends. The CDR3 nucleotides are TGTGCCAGCAGCTTACAGGGGCCCACCTCCTACACCTTC. It is translated as CASSLQGPTSYTF.

This clonotype showed up many times. The chain links TRBV27 to TRBJ2-3; TRBD1 or TRBD2 may be the D gene (6 bases each). Looked up from germline, CDR1 is MNHEY and CDR2 is SMNVEV (reference sequence). The CDR3 contains 14 residues. V was shortened by 5 bases and J by 4 bases, with 13 bases between the two germline ends. The CDR3 sequence: CASSPMGGADTQYF. The CDR3 DNA follows: TGTGCCAGCAGTCCTATGGGGGGCGCAGATACGCAGTATTTT.

The table lists this clonotype with many counts. CDR3 sequence: CASRSGGGGTDTQYF. Here the CDR3 DNA reads TGTGCCAGCAGGTCCGGCGGGGGCGGCACAGATACGCAGTATTTT. J is TRBJ2-3 and V is TRBV28; a weak D match, TRBD2 (7 bases). Germline CDR1 and CDR2: MDHEN and SYDVKM. V gave up 6 bases and J gave up 1 base, with 14 bases separating them. The CDR3 loop spans 15 amino acids.

This clonotype occurred a few times. The gene calls are TRBV19 and TRBJ2-6, with TRBD1 matching 9 bases. The V segment lost 8 bases and the J segment 2 bases; nucleotides outside the gene matches: 4. CDR3 length: 15 residues. Germline-derived CDR1 and CDR2 are LNHDA and SQIVND (reference sequence). CDR3 in DNA: TGTGCCAGTTTACAGGGGGCCGCTGGGGCCAACGTCCTGACTTTC. Encoded protein: CASLQGAAGANVLTF.

This clonotype was detected a few times. The chain couples TRBV6-1 to TRBJ2-3, with a weak D call TRBD2 (7 bases). CDR1 MNHNS and CDR2 SASEGT come from the germline V gene. The CDR3 sequence is 15 residues long. Trimming cost V 7 bases and J 5 bases, with 19 bases left between them. In nucleotides, the CDR3 is TGTGCCAGCACCCAAGGGGGAGGGCCACTAGATACGCAGTATTTT. It codes for CASTQGGGPLDTQYF.

The rearrangement links TRBV20-1 to TRBJ2-2; TRBD1 or TRBD2 may be the D gene (6 bases each). V gave up 0 bases and J gave up 0 bases, with 11 bases separating them. Germline V gene data show CDR1 as DFQATT and CDR2 as SNEGSKA (reference sequence). The CDR3 is 16 amino acids. CDR3 loop: CSARDVGGPNTGELFF. CDR3 sequence (DNA): TGCAGTGCTAGAGATGTTGGGGGGCCGAACACCGGGGAGCTGTTTTTT.

This sequence joins TRBV13 and TRBJ2-1; 10 bases match TRBD2. The CDR3 loop spans 15 amino acids. V dropped 5 bases and J dropped 8; count of bases not matched to a gene: 9. Germline values: CDR1 PRHDT, CDR2 FYEKMQ (reference sequence). The CDR3 nucleotides read TGTGCCAGCAGCCCCGGACTAGCGGATTACGATGAGCAGTTCTTC. Translating it yields CASSPGLADYDEQFF.

At least ten counts were recorded for this clonotype. This chain connects TRBV11-2 to TRBJ2-5, with 7 bases matching TRBD2. J gave up 3 bases and V 1 base, and 8 bases lay outside the gene matches. Per the germline V gene, CDR1 is SGHAT and CDR2 is FQNNGV. This CDR3 is built from 16 residues. The CDR3: CASSLGNSGPKETQYF. CDR3 DNA: TGTGCCAGCAGCTTAGGTAATAGCGGGCCAAAAGAGACCCAGTACTTC. Drawing the rest from reference TRBV11-2 and TRBJ2-5, the complete variable domain is EAGVAQSPRYKIIEKRQSVAFWCNPISGHATLYWYQQILGQGPKLLIQFQNNGVVDDSQLPKDRFSAERLKGVDSTLKIQPAKLEDSAVYLCASSLGNSGPKETQYFGPGTRLLVL.

The rearrangement uses TRBV27 and TRBJ2-7; 8 bases are a match to TRBD1. Trimming removed 3 bases from V and 4 bases from J; junction bases left unmatched: 11. This CDR3 has 16 residues. The germline V gene has CDR1 MNHEY and CDR2 SMNVEV (reference sequence). The CDR3 DNA sequence: TGTGCCAGCAGTTTTCGACAGGGGCTATCCCCGTACGAGCAGTACTTC. It translates to CASSFRQGLSPYEQYF.

This clonotype appeared many times. The V and J genes are TRBV5-6 and TRBJ1-1; D not resolved. Germline loops: CDR1 SGHDT, CDR2 YYEEEE. Trimming took 1 base from V and 1 from J, leaving 8 bases between them. This CDR3 has 14 residues. CDR3 protein: CASSLSGENTEAFF. DNA of the CDR3: TGTGCCAGCAGCTTGAGTGGGGAGAACACTGAAGCTTTCTTT.

This clonotype showed up many times. V is TRBV2 and J is TRBJ2-7, with 10 bases fitting TRBD1. Germline V gives CDR1 SNHLY, CDR2 FYNNEI. This CDR3 has 15 amino acids. The ends lost 3 bases at V and 2 bases at J; junction bases unmatched: 4. The DNA of the CDR3 is TGTGCCAGCAGTGACCCCGGACAGGGGGCCTACGAGCAGTACTTC. Translation: CASSDPGQGAYEQYF.

This clonotype showed up many times. The V call is TRBV6-2 or TRBV6-3, the J call TRBJ2-1; 7 positions match TRBD1. CDR1 is MNHEY, CDR2 SVGEGT, per germline. The V gene end was trimmed by 0 bases and the J gene end by 7 bases; junction bases not matched to a gene: 3. The CDR3 length is 14 residues. CDR3 bases: TGTGCCAGCAGTTACTCGAGACAGGGAAATGAGCAGTTCTTC. As protein: CASSYSRQGNEQFF.

This clonotype has a handful of counts. The chain joins TRBV7-9 to TRBJ2-1, with TRBD2 matching over 8 bases. This CDR3 contains 13 residues. J was trimmed by 10 bases and V by 8 bases; bases with no gene match: 10. In germline, CDR1 is SEHNR, CDR2 FQNEAQ (reference sequence). The CDR3 nucleotides are TGTGCCAGCCGACGGGAGGGGACAAGCGAGCAGTTCTTC. Protein: CASRREGTSEQFF.

The rearrangement joins TRBV2 to TRBJ2-2; a weak D match, TRBD1 (5 bases). Germline CDR1 is SNHLY and CDR2 is FYNNEI. V shed 6 bases and J shed 6 bases, with 20 bases lying between them. The CDR3 totals 16 residues. The CDR3 DNA is TGTGCCAGCAGCTATAACCTAGGGGCCGGGCCCGGGGAGCTGTTTTTT. This sequence encodes CASSYNLGAGPGELFF.

The table lists this clonotype with a few counts. The rearrangement uses TRBV27 and TRBJ2-2, with 9 bases that match TRBD2. This CDR3 has 16 amino acids. The trim removed 6 bases at V and 4 bases at J, leaving 9 bases unmatched. Per the germline V gene, CDR1 is MNHEY and CDR2 is SMNVEV (reference sequence). In DNA form, the CDR3 reads TGTGCCAGCAGGCGTAGCGGGAGTTCGGTCACCGGGGAGCTGTTTTTT. Translating gives CASRRSGSSVTGELFF.